Shown below are 8 T cell receptor beta chains from a single sample sequenced in a study of cytomegalovirus exposure and HLA in healthy donors. In the PCR, 60 Vbeta and 13 Jbeta primers were used. Data came from immunoSEQ multiplex PCR; TCRdb stores just in-frame clones and leaves some out. Among 50,000 to 65,000 clones, roughly 85% were seen once, and the ten largest hold around 3.3%. The sample comprised PBMCs. These receptors came from a woman between 18 and 29 years old in good health and CMV-seronegative.

The chain uses TRBV27 and TRBJ2-1; tentatively, D is TRBD2 (5 bases). V lost 5 bases to trimming and J lost 2 bases, with 13 bases between them. The CDR3 is made up of 15 amino acids. Germline CDR1 and CDR2: MNHEY and SMNVEV (reference sequence). The CDR3 nucleotides read TGTGCCAGCAGTCACGGACTGGGGACCTACAATGAGCAGTTCTTC. This sequence encodes CASSHGLGTYNEQFF.

There are a few counts of this clone. V is TRBV7-6 and J is TRBJ2-7; 8 bases agree with TRBD1. This CDR3 has 12 residues. Per germline, CDR1 SGHVS and CDR2 FNYEAQ. V lost 4 bases to trimming and J lost 8 bases; unmatched junction nucleotides: 4. In DNA form, the CDR3 reads TGTGCCAGCAGCTCGGACAGGGTGAAGCAGTACTTC. Residues: CASSSDRVKQYF.

This rearrangement joins TRBV2 to TRBJ2-3, with 7 bases fitting TRBD1. This CDR3 is built from 15 residues. V trimming: 6 bases; J trimming: 0 bases; junction bases outside the gene matches: 6. Germline lookup yields CDR1 SNHLY and CDR2 FYNNEI. The CDR3 DNA follows: TGTGCCAGCAGGACTGGACAGGCAAGCACAGATACGCAGTATTTT. Amino acid sequence: CASRTGQASTDTQYF.

J is TRBJ1-2 and V is TRBV6-5, with 8 nucleotides matching TRBD1. V shed 3 bases and J 9 bases; nucleotides not matched to a gene: 9. The CDR3 contains 14 residues. From germline, CDR1 is MNHEY and CDR2 SVGAGI. In nucleotides, the CDR3 is TGTGCCAGCAGTTATCTTGGGCAGGGGGCACGCTACACCTTC. Amino acids: CASSYLGQGARYTF.

The chain recombines TRBV28 with TRBJ2-1; tentative D call: TRBD2 (6 bases). The CDR3 is 14 amino acids. The V end lost 2 bases, the J end lost 7 bases, and 12 bases lay between the germline ends. CDR1 is MDHEN, CDR2 SYDVKM, per germline. The chain's CDR3 is CASSLTGDGNEQFF. CDR3 nucleotide sequence: TGTGCCAGCAGTTTAACGGGAGATGGGAATGAGCAGTTCTTC.

The chain combines TRBV29-1 with TRBJ2-3, with 7 bases aligning to TRBD2. V was clipped by 0 bases and J by 0 bases; unmatched bases: 0. The CDR3 has 14 residues. Per germline, CDR1 SQVTM and CDR2 ANQGSEA. The CDR3 region is CSVEDSGSTDTQYF. CDR3 bases: TGCAGCGTTGAAGATAGCGGGAGCACAGATACGCAGTATTTT.

The chain is built from TRBV4-2 and TRBJ2-1; weak D call: TRBD2 (6 bases). V was pared by 1 base and J by 4 bases, with 14 bases between. The germline V gene has CDR1 LGHNA and CDR2 YNFKEQ. There are 16 residues in the CDR3. The DNA of the CDR3 is TGTGCCAGCAGCCAAGTGGCCGGGAGCAAGTACAATGAGCAGTTCTTC. Its protein product is CASSQVAGSKYNEQFF.

V usage is TRBV27 and J usage is TRBJ2-7; maybe TRBD2 (6 bases). This CDR3 is built from 13 residues. Trimming cost V 2 bases and J 7 bases, with 12 bases left between them. Germline V gives CDR1 MNHEY, CDR2 SMNVEV (reference sequence). The CDR3 loop reads CASSLGGAGEQYF. The CDR3 nucleotides read TGTGCCAGCAGTTTAGGAGGGGCAGGGGAGCAGTACTTC.